The 31 T cell receptor beta chains listed next were all sequenced from one sample in a study of T-cell memory formation after mild COVID-19. MiXCR was run by TCRdb on the 5' RACE reads, yielding one entry per CDR3 protein. In the table there are approximately 48,000 distinct CDR3 sequences, approximately 8% of which are singletons. Sequencing was carried out using PBMCs or a T cell subset sorted from them (not recorded which). Receptor source: a man aged 18 to 30 who had mild COVID-19 (a few samples of this study predate the infection). Cell type and time point are not known.

This clonotype appeared many times. The gene calls are TRBV7-2 and TRBJ2-1; a possible D gene is TRBD2 (6 bases). V lost 5 bases to trimming and J lost 3 bases, with 14 bases between them. The CDR3 is 15 residues long. CDR1 and CDR2 from the germline V gene are SGHTA and FQGNSA. CDR3 in DNA: TGTGCCAGCAGCGGCGTTGGGGGGTTCTACAATGAGCAGTTCTTC. This translates into CASSGVGGFYNEQFF.

This clonotype was counted a few times. CDR3 sequence: CASSQEGEQFF. The CDR3 coding sequence is TGTGCCAGCAGTCAAGAGGGTGAGCAGTTCTTC. This chain links TRBV6-5 with TRBJ2-1; D is possibly TRBD2 (5 bases). The germline gives CDR1 MNHEY, CDR2 SVGAGI. The CDR3 totals 11 residues. Trimming removed 5 bases from V and 9 bases from J, with 8 bases in between.

The genes are TRBV20-1 and TRBJ1-2; D might be TRBD1 (6 bases). V was trimmed by 3 bases and J by 0 bases, leaving 17 bases between them. This CDR3 has 16 residues. Germline V gene sequence: CDR1 DFQATT, CDR2 SNEGSKA (reference sequence). Written as DNA, the CDR3 is TGCAGTGCTAGGTCCCGGGACACTACTTCTAACTATGGCTACACCTTC. As protein: CSARSRDTTSNYGYTF.

In its sample, this clonotype was seen a few times. The rearrangement joins TRBV11-2 to TRBJ2-5; D uncertain. CDR3 length equals 13 residues. V lost 4 bases and J 5 bases, leaving 11 bases between the germline ends. The germline V gene has CDR1 SGHAT and CDR2 FQNNGV. CDR3 nucleotides: TGTGCCAGCAGCTCACAGCCGGTGGAGACCCAGTACTTC. This translates into CASSSQPVETQYF. The whole variable domain, remainder taken from reference TRBV11-2 and TRBJ2-5, is EAGVAQSPRYKIIEKRQSVAFWCNPISGHATLYWYQQILGQGPKLLIQFQNNGVVDDSQLPKDRFSAERLKGVDSTLKIQPAKLEDSAVYLCASSSQPVETQYFGPGTRLLVL.

This clonotype came up a few times. The chain couples TRBV7-3 to TRBJ2-7; D is unclear. The CDR3 is 14 residues long. The germline V gene has CDR1 SGHTA and CDR2 FQGTGA. V was pared by 2 bases and J by 2 bases, with 10 bases between. The chain's CDR3 is CASSLRAGTYEQYV. CDR3 coding DNA: TGTGCCAGCAGCTTACGGGCAGGTACCTACGAGCAGTACGTC.

The chain couples TRBV4-2 to TRBJ1-2; D call uncertain. CDR1 and CDR2 (germline): LGHNA, YNFKEQ. The CDR3 sequence is 15 residues long. Trimming stripped 0 bases from V and 8 bases from J, with 16 bases between. The CDR3 DNA reads as TGTGCCAGCAGCCAAGACTCACCGGGAGACCGGGGCTACACCTTC. Encoded protein: CASSQDSPGDRGYTF.

The chain joins TRBV28 to TRBJ1-4; 11 bases are shared with TRBD1. CDR1 and CDR2 (germline): MDHEN, SYDVKM. The CDR3 runs to 17 residues. With 3 bases clipped from V and 5 bases from J, the junction kept 8 bases outside the gene matches. This CDR3 reads CASSFWDRGERNEKLFF. The CDR3 DNA reads TGTGCCAGCAGTTTCTGGGACAGGGGGGAAAGGAATGAAAAACTGTTTTTT.

This clonotype was observed at least ten times. The chain joins TRBV2 to TRBJ2-7, with D perhaps being TRBD1 or TRBD2 (5 bases each). Germline CDR1 is SNHLY and CDR2 is FYNNEI. This CDR3 has 16 residues. V was trimmed by 9 bases and J by 2 bases, leaving 23 bases between them. For the CDR3, the DNA is TGTGCCAGTCGATTCTCGGGGACGGAGAGGGCCTACGAGCAGTACTTC. It translates to CASRFSGTERAYEQYF.

This clonotype was seen a handful of times. The V gene is TRBV7-8, the J gene TRBJ1-1, with 9 nucleotides matching TRBD1. The CDR3 loop spans 20 amino acids. From germline, CDR1 is SGHVS and CDR2 FQNEAQ. The J segment lost 0 bases and the V segment lost 5 bases, leaving 19 bases of the junction unmatched. CDR3 coding DNA: TGTGCCAGCAGCAGGTCCCCTCGGGACAGGGCCCCCAAGGTGAACACTGAAGCTTTCTTT. Its protein product is CASSRSPRDRAPKVNTEAFF.

This clonotype appeared a few times. The J gene is TRBJ2-6, the V gene TRBV5-1; 9 bases line up with TRBD1. CDR3 length equals 16 residues. With 2 bases clipped from V and 2 bases from J, the junction kept 2 bases outside the gene matches. From germline, CDR1 is SGHRS and CDR2 YFSETQ. The CDR3 region has the DNA TGCGCCAGCAGCTTTAGGACAGGGGCTGGGGCCAACGTCCTGACTTTC. Its protein product is CASSFRTGAGANVLTF.

The chain employs TRBV12-5 and TRBJ2-3; D remains ambiguous. The CDR3 covers 13 residues. V was cut by 6 bases and J by 4 bases, with 11 bases left in between. The germline V gene has CDR1 LGHNT and CDR2 FRNRAP. This chain's CDR3 is CASGQQIPDTQYF. CDR3 sequence (DNA): TGTGCTAGTGGGCAACAGATCCCAGATACGCAGTATTTT.

The table lists this clonotype with a few counts. The chain has TRBV18 and TRBJ2-1; D is unresolved. The CDR3 length is 14 residues. Germline V gene sequence: CDR1 KGHSH, CDR2 LQKENI. Deletions cut 2 bases from V and 14 bases from J, with 19 bases between. DNA for the CDR3: TGTGCCAGCTCACCAAGGCCCTTGCACGCCGAGGAGTTCTTC. Encoded protein: CASSPRPLHAEEFF.

The genes are TRBV4-3 and TRBJ1-6; D unresolved. CDR1 is LGHNA, CDR2 YSLEER, per germline. V was cut by 0 bases and J by 10 bases, with 10 bases left in between. There are 14 residues in the CDR3. For the CDR3, the DNA is TGCGCCAGCAGCCAAGAATTCAGCCACTCACCCCTCCACTTT. Its protein product is CASSQEFSHSPLHF.

In its sample, this clonotype was seen many times. The chain joins TRBV2 to TRBJ2-7; D is ambiguous. The germline V and J ends were trimmed by 7 bases and 0 bases, with 13 bases remaining between them. Germline V gene lookup returns CDR1 SNHLY and CDR2 FYNNEI. CDR3 length: 14 residues. The DNA of the CDR3 is TGTGCCAGCACCCTCCGTTTCCTCTCCTACGAGCAGTACGTC. Translating gives CASTLRFLSYEQYV.

The chain couples TRBV7-2 to TRBJ2-5; D might be TRBD2 (5 bases). V was trimmed by 6 bases and J by 2 bases, leaving 19 bases between them. The CDR3 sequence is 16 residues long. The germline V gene has CDR1 SGHTA and CDR2 FQGNSA. The CDR3 sequence: CASRYPGSGTQETQYF. As DNA, the CDR3 is TGTGCCAGCAGGTACCCCGGAAGCGGAACGCAAGAGACCCAGTACTTC.

The gene calls are TRBV7-9 and TRBJ1-3; D uncertain. There are 17 residues in the CDR3. Germline-derived CDR1 and CDR2 are SEHNR and FQNEAQ (reference sequence). V lost 2 bases and J lost 0, with 14 bases in between. CDR3 in amino acids: CASSLSLLVYSGNTIYF. In DNA, the CDR3 is TGTGCCAGCAGCTTAAGCCTTCTCGTTTACTCTGGAAACACCATATATTTT. The whole variable domain, filled in from reference TRBV7-9 and TRBJ1-3, reads DTGVSQNPRHKITKRGQNVTFRCDPISEHNRLYWYRQTLGQGPEFLTYFQNEAQLEKSRLLSDRFSAERPKGSFSTLEIQRTEQGDSAMYLCASSLSLLVYSGNTIYFGEGSWLTVV.

This clonotype was found a few times. This chain connects TRBV9 to TRBJ2-3; tentative D call: TRBD1 (6 bases). V lost 0 bases and J lost 1, with 9 bases in between. CDR3 length: 15 residues. Germline loops: CDR1 SGDLS, CDR2 YYNGEE. This chain's CDR3 is CASSVAWGRTDTQYF. CDR3 coding DNA: TGTGCCAGCAGCGTAGCTTGGGGGCGCACAGATACGCAGTATTTT.

This clonotype was detected only a few times. V gene TRBV10-2 combines with J gene TRBJ2-7; 11 bases agree with TRBD2. This CDR3 contains 13 residues. Germline V CDR1 and CDR2: WSHSY, SAAADI. The trim removed 8 bases at V and 3 bases at J, leaving 3 bases unmatched. Here the CDR3 DNA reads TGCGCCAGCGGAGGACTAGCGGGCTACGAGCAGTACGTC. It translates to CASGGLAGYEQYV.

There are a few counts of this clonotype. This rearrangement joins TRBV14 to TRBJ1-1, with a weak D call TRBD1 (5 bases). Germline V lookup: CDR1 SGHDN, CDR2 FVKESK. The length of the CDR3 is 14 residues. V lost 8 bases and J 1 base, leaving 14 bases between the germline ends. CDR3 residues: CASSYRNKNTEAFF. In DNA, the CDR3 is TGTGCCAGCTCCTACAGGAATAAGAACACTGAAGCTTTCTTT.

The V call is TRBV2, the J call TRBJ2-2; no reliable D call. Trimming removed 6 bases at V and 3 bases at J, with 5 bases between. Germline lookup yields CDR1 SNHLY and CDR2 FYNNEI. The CDR3 contains 12 residues. The chain's CDR3 is CASRDDTGELFF. For the CDR3, the DNA is TGTGCCAGCAGAGATGACACCGGGGAGCTGTTTTTT.

The chain combines TRBV6-1 with TRBJ2-7; D not certain. V dropped 6 bases and J dropped 12 bases, with 24 bases sitting between them. The CDR3 length is 14 residues. Germline CDR1 and CDR2: MNHNS and SASEGT. CDR3 protein: CASRKGTFTPDGYF. The CDR3 DNA sequence: TGTGCCAGCAGAAAGGGAACCTTCACACCCGATGGGTACTTC.

This clonotype has a handful of counts. J is TRBJ2-5 and V is TRBV20-1, with D hard to call. The CDR3 covers 13 residues. V gave up 7 bases and J gave up 5 bases, with 17 bases separating them. Germline CDR1 is DFQATT and CDR2 is SNEGSKA (reference sequence). The CDR3 loop reads CSGSRPPRETQYF. The CDR3 DNA reads as TGCAGTGGTAGCCGACCCCCTCGGGAGACCCAGTACTTC.

This clonotype was seen more than once but under ten times. J is TRBJ1-5 and V is TRBV23-1; no reliable D call. TRBV23-1 is flagged as an ORF with uncertain function. The V gene lost 4 bases and the J gene lost 0 bases, with 10 bases spanning the gap. This CDR3 region has 15 residues. The CDR3 nucleotides are TGCGCCAGCAGTCCGCGAAGGGATAGCAATCAGCCCCAGCATTTT. It specifies CASSPRRDSNQPQHF.

The table lists this clonotype with a few counts. This chain links TRBV4-1 with TRBJ2-5; TRBD2 agrees at 13 bases. Germline V gives CDR1 MGHRA, CDR2 YSYEKL. Trimming at V came to 1 base and at J to 2 bases, leaving 7 bases not matched to a gene. The CDR3 spans 18 residues. CDR3 sequence: CASSQASGTSGEQETQYF. Here the CDR3 DNA reads TGCGCCAGCAGCCAAGCTTCCGGGACTAGCGGGGAGCAAGAGACCCAGTACTTC.

The chain is built from TRBV7-3 and TRBJ2-3; no clear D. The CDR3 is 13 residues long. V lost 3 bases and J 2 bases, leaving 6 bases between the germline ends. Germline V gene sequence: CDR1 SGHTA, CDR2 FQGTGA. CDR3 bases: TGTGCCAGCAGCTTCATCGCCACAGATACGCAGTATTTT. The encoded protein is CASSFIATDTQYF.

The chain links TRBV7-9 to TRBJ2-1; TRBD2 aligns across 8 bases. This CDR3 contains 14 residues. Germline loops: CDR1 SEHNR, CDR2 FQNEAQ (reference sequence). The junction had 6 bases not matched to a gene; V was cut back by 5 bases and J by 6 bases. This CDR3 reads CASSPAGLVNEQFF. The CDR3 region has the DNA TGTGCCAGCAGCCCCGCGGGACTAGTCAATGAGCAGTTCTTC.

This clonotype has at least ten counts. The rearrangement joins TRBV12-3 or TRBV12-4 to TRBJ1-6, with D unresolved. V lost 6 bases and J lost 10, with 10 bases in between. The CDR3 is made up of 12 amino acids. For the CDR3, the DNA is TGTGCCAGCAGCGCAACTAGGTCACCCCTCCACTTT. Translation: CASSATRSPLHF.

The table lists this clonotype with a few counts. This chain connects TRBV7-6 to TRBJ1-5; the D is unclear. The CDR3 consists of 17 residues. Per the germline V gene, CDR1 is SGHVS and CDR2 is FNYEAQ. Trimming removed 6 bases from V and 7 bases from J, with 25 bases in between. CDR3 protein: CASRPNRSGVREQPQHF. The DNA of the CDR3 is TGTGCCAGCAGGCCCAACCGCAGCGGGGTTCGGGAACAGCCCCAGCATTTT. Using reference TRBV7-6 and TRBJ1-5 for the parts outside the CDR3, the full variable domain is GAGVSQSPRYKVTKRGQDVALRCDPISGHVSLYWYRQALGQGPEFLTYFNYEAQQDKSGLPNDRFSAERPEGSISTLTIQRTEQRDSAMYRCASRPNRSGVREQPQHFGDGTRLSIL.

This chain connects TRBV7-3 to TRBJ1-1; 7 bases fit TRBD1. The trim removed 3 bases at V and 4 bases at J, leaving 5 bases unmatched. The CDR3 has 14 amino acids. Germline values: CDR1 SGHTA, CDR2 FQGTGA. The CDR3, as DNA: TGTGCCAGCAGCTTTCTAGGGGGCGGCACTGAAGCTTTCTTT. This sequence encodes CASSFLGGGTEAFF.

This clonotype showed up many times. The rearrangement links TRBV4-1 to TRBJ2-7; unclear D gene. Trimming took 10 bases from V and 7 from J, leaving 14 bases between them. The length of the CDR3 is 11 residues. Germline CDR1 and CDR2: MGHRA and YSYEKL. CDR3 nucleotides: TGCGCCACCCCTGTATTTTTAGAGCAGTACGTC. This encodes CATPVFLEQYV.

This clonotype was counted many times. The genes are TRBV7-2 and TRBJ2-3; D not certain. The germline CDR1 and CDR2 sequences are SGHTA and FQGNSA. The CDR3 loop spans 12 amino acids. Trimming removed 1 base from V and 2 bases from J, with 1 base in between. The DNA for the CDR3 is TGTGCCAGCAGCTTAGACACAGATACGCAGTATTTT. Translated: CASSLDTDTQYF.